Presented here are 7 T cell receptor beta chains from one specimen sequenced in a study of cytomegalovirus exposure and HLA in healthy donors. The PCR contained 60 Vbeta and 13 Jbeta primers. Repertoires were generated with immunoSEQ multiplex PCR, while TCRdb's copy carries only in-frame clones and drops some. This table holds about 120,000 clones, roughly 65% found once. Sequencing was carried out using PBMCs. All receptors derive from a middle-aged man in good health and CMV-seropositive.

V gene TRBV7-9 combines with J gene TRBJ1-6; D unresolved. Germline loops: CDR1 SEHNR, CDR2 FQNEAQ (reference sequence). The CDR3 covers 14 residues. V was clipped by 1 base and J by 7 bases, with 8 bases between them. The CDR3 loop is CASSLVQTNSPLHF. In DNA form, the CDR3 reads TGTGCCAGCAGCTTAGTACAGACCAATTCACCCCTCCACTTT.

The genes are TRBV5-3 and TRBJ2-7; D possibly corresponds to TRBD1 (6 bases). Being an ORF, TRBV5-3 has a function that is uncertain. Between the trimmed V and J ends, which lost 10 bases and 3 bases, there was a span of 11 bases. This CDR3 is 11 amino acids long. CDR3 DNA: TGTGCCGGGGGCAACCGCTACGAGCAGTACTTC. It codes for CAGGNRYEQYF.

The CDR3 spells CASGLSEETQYF. The CDR3 region has the DNA TGTGCTAGTGGTCTATCGGAAGAGACCCAGTACTTC. This sequence joins TRBV12-5 and TRBJ2-5; D is unresolved. Trimming cost V 5 bases and J 3 bases, with 7 bases left between them. The CDR3 has 12 amino acids. Germline V gene sequence: CDR1 LGHNT, CDR2 FRNRAP. The whole variable domain, filled in from reference TRBV12-5 and TRBJ2-5, reads DARVTQTPRHKVTEMGQEVTMRCQPILGHNTVFWYRQTMMQGLELLAYFRNRAPLDDSGMPKDRFSAEMPDATLATLKIQPSEPRDSAVYFCASGLSEETQYFGPGTRLLVL.

This chain uses TRBV5-1 with TRBJ2-3, with D tentatively TRBD2 (5 bases). Germline lookup yields CDR1 SGHRS and CDR2 YFSETQ. The germline V and J ends were trimmed by 4 bases and 4 bases, with 13 bases remaining between them. CDR3 length equals 14 residues. CDR3 residues: CASSQGLGPDTQYF. The CDR3 bases are TGCGCCAGCAGCCAAGGACTGGGTCCAGATACGCAGTATTTT.

This chain connects TRBV7-8 to TRBJ1-5, with D possibly TRBD1 on 6 matching bases. Germline V lookup: CDR1 SGHVS, CDR2 FQNEAQ. The V and J ends lost 4 bases and 0 bases respectively, with 13 bases between them. The CDR3 is made up of 16 amino acids. CDR3 residues: CASSSPRGPSNQPQHF. CDR3 in DNA: TGTGCCAGCAGCTCCCCCAGGGGCCCTAGCAATCAGCCCCAGCATTTT.

This chain connects TRBV18 to TRBJ1-5; 7 bases align to TRBD1. The CDR3 contains 14 residues. Germline trimming cut 8 bases from V and 3 bases from J; bases unmatched to any gene: 7. Looked up from germline, CDR1 is KGHSH and CDR2 is LQKENI. The CDR3 coding sequence is TGTGCCAGCACAACCGGGACAGTCAATCAGCCCCAGCATTTT. Translating it yields CASTTGTVNQPQHF.

The chain joins TRBV7-2 to TRBJ2-7, with 10 bases that match TRBD2. V lost 7 bases and J lost 5; bases outside the gene matches: 8. Germline loops: CDR1 SGHTA, CDR2 FQGNSA. CDR3 size: 14 residues. The CDR3 sequence: CASTWGTSDHEQYF. Written as DNA, the CDR3 is TGTGCCAGCACCTGGGGGACTAGCGACCACGAGCAGTACTTC.